The source of this TCR beta chain is a study of blood T cells in healthy people across ages. General observations from the study: Age advanced and TCR beta diversity per million T cells fell, roughly linearly.

V trimming: 1 base; J trimming: 8 bases; junction bases outside the gene matches: 9. This CDR3 contains 15 residues. Germline CDR1 SGHRS, CDR2 YFSETQ. With regard to this clonotype: The antigen is undetermined.

The second PCR ran roughly 7 to 12 cycles with a sample-barcoded 5' primer and J-beta primers. TCRdb called the 5' RACE reads again in MiXCR, with one record for every CDR3 protein. This sample has about 780,000 distinct CDR3 sequences, with about half found just once. Donation came from healthy Caucasian individuals in Russia who were aged about 6 to 100. Specimen: blood. The clonotype originates from a man older than 75 in good health. This chain joins TRBV5-1 and TRBJ2-1; the match to TRBD2 covers 7 bases. The CDR3 is CASSLWLAEGHEQFF. The CDR3 DNA reads TGCGCCAGCAGCTTGTGGCTAGCGGAGGGGCATGAGCAGTTCTTC.